The next 26 T cell receptor beta chains were all read from a single sample in a study of T-cell memory formation after mild COVID-19. MiXCR, applied by TCRdb to the 5' RACE reads, yields one record per CDR3 protein. The sample includes about 400,000 distinct CDR3 sequences, approximately 15% of them seen just once. The sequenced sample consisted of PBMCs or a T cell subset sorted from them (not recorded which). These receptors were obtained from a man aged 18 to 30 who had mild COVID-19 (a few samples of this study predate the infection). Cell type and time point are not known.

In this sample, this clonotype turned up a few times. The J gene is TRBJ1-2, the V gene TRBV20-1; D perhaps matches TRBD1 (5 bases). Trimming took off 1 base at V and 5 bases at J, with 14 bases between the two ends. The CDR3 consists of 14 residues. CDR1 DFQATT and CDR2 SNEGSKA come from the germline V gene (reference sequence). CDR3 nucleotides: TGCAGTGCTAGAGTCCAGGGACTCCTATATGGCTACACCTTC. This translates into CSARVQGLLYGYTF.

The chain recombines TRBV28 with TRBJ2-1; D may be TRBD2 (5 bases). Germline lookup yields CDR1 MDHEN and CDR2 SYDVKM. With 6 bases removed from V and 10 bases from J, the gap between germline ends came to 10 bases. This CDR3 contains 11 residues. In DNA, the CDR3 is TGTGCCAGCAGATACCCGGGGGAGCAGTTCTTC. Amino acids: CASRYPGEQFF.

This clonotype was seen a few times. The chain employs TRBV28 and TRBJ2-3; the D gene could be TRBD1 or TRBD2 (5 bases each). CDR1 and CDR2 from the germline V gene are MDHEN and SYDVKM. The CDR3 spans 13 residues. With 3 bases removed from V and 9 bases from J, the gap between germline ends came to 13 bases. The CDR3 sequence is CASSFGNGGTQYF. CDR3 bases: TGTGCCAGCAGTTTCGGGAATGGGGGAACGCAGTATTTT.

There are a few counts of this clonotype. The chain employs TRBV2 and TRBJ2-1, with 8 positions matching TRBD1. The CDR3 has 14 residues. V gave up 3 bases and J gave up 7 bases; unmatched junction bases: 5. Germline V gene data show CDR1 as SNHLY and CDR2 as FYNNEI. CDR3 loop: CASSDRGRINEQFF. The CDR3, as DNA: TGTGCCAGCAGTGACAGGGGGCGGATTAATGAGCAGTTCTTC.

The chain carries TRBV4-3 and TRBJ2-3; D is undetermined. Trimming took off 0 bases at V and 3 bases at J, with 16 bases between the two ends. The length of the CDR3 is 17 residues. Germline V gene lookup returns CDR1 LGHNA and CDR2 YSLEER. CDR3 sequence: CASSQEGDFGRTDTQYF. The CDR3 DNA sequence: TGCGCCAGCAGCCAAGAAGGAGACTTTGGCAGAACAGATACGCAGTATTTT.

Only a few counts were recorded for this clonotype. This chain connects TRBV5-1 to TRBJ2-3; 10 nucleotides agree with TRBD2. CDR3 length: 15 residues. Trimming took 7 bases from V and 4 from J; bases not matched to a gene: 9. The V gene's germline CDR1 is SGHRS and CDR2 YFSETQ. Here the CDR3 DNA reads TGCGCCAGCGGGATTCCTAGCGGGGGATCAGATACGCAGTATTTT. Translated, it gives CASGIPSGGSDTQYF.

This clonotype turned up a few times. The chain joins TRBV10-3 to TRBJ1-6; possibly TRBD1 for D (6 bases). The germline gives CDR1 ENHRY, CDR2 SYGVKD. V was pared by 2 bases and J by 3 bases, with 11 bases between. The CDR3 consists of 16 residues. The CDR3 reads CAISEPGQLYNSPLHF. The CDR3 bases are TGTGCCATCAGTGAGCCCGGACAGCTCTATAATTCACCCCTCCACTTT.

The sample holds a few counts of this clonotype. CDR3 in DNA: TGTGCCACCAGCAGAGCTAGCGGGGACCACAATGAGCAGTTCTTC. Translated, it gives CATSRASGDHNEQFF. This chain uses TRBV15 with TRBJ2-1; 9 bases agree with TRBD2. Germline V gene lookup returns CDR1 LNHNV and CDR2 YYDKDF (reference sequence). V lost 1 base, J lost 5 bases, and 3 bases stayed unmatched. The CDR3 totals 15 residues.

The chain recombines TRBV11-2 with TRBJ2-3; 8 bases map to TRBD2. Germline assignment: CDR1 SGHAT and CDR2 FQNNGV. Trimming removed 1 base from V and 5 bases from J; junction bases left unmatched: 5. The CDR3 extends over 15 amino acids. The CDR3 sequence is CASSLVRGGIDTQYF. In nucleotides, the CDR3 is TGTGCCAGCAGCTTAGTTCGGGGGGGTATAGATACGCAGTATTTT.

This clonotype appeared a few times. The V call is TRBV5-1, the J call TRBJ2-3; tentatively, D is TRBD1 (6 bases). Germline V gene sequence: CDR1 SGHRS, CDR2 YFSETQ. The CDR3 has 14 residues. V was cut by 4 bases and J by 0 bases, with 9 bases left in between. The CDR3 region is CASSAGTSTDTQYF. The CDR3 nucleotides read TGCGCCAGCAGCGCCGGGACAAGCACAGATACGCAGTATTTT.

CDR3 sequence reads: CASSPDGLYGEQYF. The CDR3 region has the DNA TGTGCCAGCTCACCCGATGGACTATATGGGGAGCAGTACTTC. V is TRBV18 and J is TRBJ2-7; the D gene is possibly TRBD2 (6 bases). The ends were cut back, 3 bases at V and 7 bases at J, with 16 bases in the middle. This CDR3 has 14 residues. CDR1 KGHSH and CDR2 LQKENI come from the germline V gene.

This clonotype was detected a few times. This chain links TRBV6-5 with TRBJ1-5; TRBD1 is a possible D gene (6 bases). V lost 1 base and J lost 6, with 10 bases in between. The CDR3 loop spans 14 amino acids. Germline V gives CDR1 MNHEY, CDR2 SVGAGI. The CDR3 DNA follows: TGTGCCAGCAGTTACTTAGGGGGTAGTCAGCCCCAGCATTTT. This codes for CASSYLGGSQPQHF.

The genes are TRBV13 and TRBJ2-5; unclear D gene. CDR1 and CDR2 (germline): PRHDT, FYEKMQ (reference sequence). This CDR3 has 13 amino acids. The V and J ends lost 0 bases and 4 bases respectively, with 6 bases between them. The CDR3 region has the DNA TGTGCCAGCAGCTTAGGCTACCCAGAGACCCAGTACTTC. As protein: CASSLGYPETQYF.

Only a few counts were recorded for this clonotype. The V and J genes are TRBV20-1 and TRBJ1-2; no definite D call. Germline V gives CDR1 DFQATT, CDR2 SNEGSKA (reference sequence). This CDR3 is built from 10 residues. V was pared by 3 bases and J by 6 bases, with 5 bases between. Written as DNA, the CDR3 is TGCAGTGCTAGTCACGATGGCTACACCTTC. It codes for CSASHDGYTF.

V is TRBV19 and J is TRBJ2-1; TRBD2 matches 14 bases. Trimming took 4 bases from V and 9 from J; bases not matched to a gene: 8. The CDR3 is 16 residues long. Germline V gene sequence: CDR1 LNHDA, CDR2 SQIVND (reference sequence). The CDR3 here is CASSTRLAGGPGEQFF. In DNA, the CDR3 is TGTGCCAGTAGTACCAGACTAGCGGGGGGGCCCGGTGAGCAGTTCTTC.

The chain uses TRBV4-2 and TRBJ2-7; maybe TRBD2 (5 bases). V lost 0 bases and J 5 bases, leaving 11 bases between the germline ends. Germline values: CDR1 LGHNA, CDR2 YNFKEQ. This CDR3 comprises 14 residues. The CDR3 is CASSQDRGMDEQYV. CDR3 sequence (DNA): TGTGCCAGCAGCCAAGATCGGGGTATGGACGAGCAGTACGTC.

This chain joins TRBV7-2 and TRBJ1-1; D is perhaps TRBD1 (6 bases). Trimming took off 5 bases at V and 0 bases at J, with 19 bases between the two ends. There are 17 residues in the CDR3. The germline CDR1 and CDR2 sequences are SGHTA and FQGNSA. The CDR3 loop is CASSPTGSLGLNTEAFF. In DNA form, the CDR3 reads TGTGCCAGCAGCCCGACAGGCAGCCTAGGCTTGAACACTGAAGCTTTCTTT.

V and J are TRBV27 and TRBJ2-7, with TRBD2 matching over 9 bases. The V segment lost 6 bases and the J segment 0 bases; nucleotides outside the gene matches: 9. CDR1 is MNHEY, CDR2 SMNVEV, per germline (reference sequence). CDR3 length equals 16 residues. The CDR3 here is CASRGGSSGASYEQYV. The CDR3 DNA is TGTGCCAGCAGGGGAGGTTCTAGCGGGGCCTCCTACGAGCAGTACGTC.

The table lists this clonotype with a few counts. The chain combines TRBV7-3 with TRBJ2-3; TRBD1 is a possible D gene (5 bases). Per the germline V gene, CDR1 is SGHTA and CDR2 is FQGTGA. V lost 1 base, J lost 3 bases, and 14 bases lay in between. The CDR3 is 16 amino acids. The CDR3 DNA follows: TGTGCCAGCAGCTTAAACCCAGGGCGCGATACAGATACGCAGTATTTT. This sequence encodes CASSLNPGRDTDTQYF.

The sample holds many counts of this clonotype. The CDR3 here is CASSLGQLQGEQYF. CDR3 bases: TGCGCCAGCAGCCTAGGGCAGTTACAAGGCGAGCAGTACTTC. The gene calls are TRBV5-1 and TRBJ2-7; D remains unclear. V was cut by 4 bases and J by 6 bases, with 17 bases left in between. This CDR3 is 14 amino acids long. Germline values: CDR1 SGHRS, CDR2 YFSETQ.

This clonotype was counted only a few times. The chain couples TRBV7-9 to TRBJ2-4; D may correspond to TRBD1 or TRBD2 (5 bases each). Germline lookup yields CDR1 SEHNR and CDR2 FQNEAQ (reference sequence). The CDR3 runs to 16 residues. Trimming cost V 5 bases and J 6 bases, with 20 bases left between them. The CDR3 DNA sequence: TGTGCCAGCAGCCGCCAAGGGACCTCTCGAGGAAACATTCAGTACTTC. Translated: CASSRQGTSRGNIQYF.

The chain recombines TRBV7-6 with TRBJ2-2; the D is unclear. Germline V gene sequence: CDR1 SGHVS, CDR2 FNYEAQ. Trimming cost V 6 bases and J 4 bases, with 12 bases left between them. The CDR3 contains 14 residues. The CDR3, as DNA: TGTGCCAGCAGGTACCGGGCGCTCACCGGGGAGCTGTTTTTT. Its protein product is CASRYRALTGELFF.

The chain combines TRBV20-1 with TRBJ1-1, with D maybe TRBD1 (5 bases). Germline-derived CDR1 and CDR2 are DFQATT and SNEGSKA (reference sequence). Trimming removed 6 bases from V and 3 bases from J, with 14 bases in between. The CDR3 has 13 amino acids. CDR3 protein: CSASGVGDTEAFF. CDR3 nucleotides: TGCAGTGCCTCGGGGGTAGGGGACACTGAAGCTTTCTTT.

The chain has TRBV5-1 and TRBJ1-1; a weak D match, TRBD1 (5 bases). Trimming cost V 4 bases and J 4 bases, with 17 bases left between them. The CDR3 runs to 15 residues. Germline CDR1 and CDR2: SGHRS and YFSETQ. The CDR3 bases are TGCGCCAGCAGCCTGGGGTTTGAGGGGACCACTGAAGCTTTCTTT. Its protein is CASSLGFEGTTEAFF. The complete variable domain, with remaining parts taken from reference TRBV5-1 and TRBJ1-1, reads KAGVTQTPRYLIKTRGQQVTLSCSPISGHRSVSWYQQTPGQGLQFLFEYFSETQRNKGNFPGRFSGRQFSNSRSEMNVSTLELGDSALYLCASSLGFEGTTEAFFGQGTRLTVV.

This chain uses TRBV15 with TRBJ1-5, with unresolved D. The V end was cut by 0 bases, the J end by 8 bases, with 14 bases between. The germline V gene has CDR1 LNHNV and CDR2 YYDKDF (reference sequence). This CDR3 has 15 residues. The CDR3 DNA sequence: TGTGCCACCAGCAGAGAGCGGGGTTCCATGAAGCCCCAGCATTTT. This sequence encodes CATSRERGSMKPQHF. Filled out from reference TRBV15 and TRBJ1-5, the complete variable domain reads DAMVIQNPRYQVTQFGKPVTLSCSQTLNHNVMYWYQQKSSQAPKLLFHYYDKDFNNEADTPDNFQSRRPNTSFCFLDIRSPGLGDTAMYLCATSRERGSMKPQHFGDGTRLSIL.

This clonotype was recorded a few times. This chain joins TRBV19 and TRBJ1-3; D call uncertain. V lost 5 bases, J lost 1 base, and 9 bases lay in between. This CDR3 contains 14 residues. Germline V gene data show CDR1 as LNHDA and CDR2 as SQIVND (reference sequence). CDR3 sequence reads: CASSLSGSGNTIYF. The CDR3 bases are TGTGCCAGTAGTCTCTCGGGGTCTGGAAACACCATATATTTT. Variable domain in full (rest from reference TRBV19 and TRBJ1-3): DGGITQSPKYLFRKEGQNVTLSCEQNLNHDAMYWYRQDPGQGLRLIYYSQIVNDFQKGDIAEGYSVSREKKESFPLTVTSAQKNPTAFYLCASSLSGSGNTIYFGEGSWLTVV.